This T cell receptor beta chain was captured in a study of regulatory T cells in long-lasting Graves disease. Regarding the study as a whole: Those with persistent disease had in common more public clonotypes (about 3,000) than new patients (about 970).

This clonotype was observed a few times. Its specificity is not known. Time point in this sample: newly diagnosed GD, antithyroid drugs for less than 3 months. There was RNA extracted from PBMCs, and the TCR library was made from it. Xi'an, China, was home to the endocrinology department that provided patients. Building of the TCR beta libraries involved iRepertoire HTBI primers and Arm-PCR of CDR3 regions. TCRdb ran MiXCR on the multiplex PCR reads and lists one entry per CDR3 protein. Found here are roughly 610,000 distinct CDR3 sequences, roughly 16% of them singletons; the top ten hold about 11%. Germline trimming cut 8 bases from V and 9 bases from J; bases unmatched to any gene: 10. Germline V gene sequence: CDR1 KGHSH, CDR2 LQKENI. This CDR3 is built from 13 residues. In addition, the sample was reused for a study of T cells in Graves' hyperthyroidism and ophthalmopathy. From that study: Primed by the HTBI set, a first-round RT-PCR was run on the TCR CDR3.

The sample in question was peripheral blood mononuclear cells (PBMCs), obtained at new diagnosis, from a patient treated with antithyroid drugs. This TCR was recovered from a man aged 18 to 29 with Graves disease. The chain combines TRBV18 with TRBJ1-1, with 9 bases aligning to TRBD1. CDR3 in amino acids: CASLSRDRVQAFF. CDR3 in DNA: TGTGCCAGCCTTTCGCGGGACAGGGTACAAGCTTTCTTT.